The text below deals with one T cell receptor beta chain. Its antigen is not identified. The source of the sample is a study of CD8+ T cells in alopecia areata. RNA extraction was followed by reverse transcription into cDNA, which acted as the sequencing template. Some clones are missing from TCRdb's copy, which holds only in-frame ones; the method was immunoSEQ multiplex PCR. Of 150,000 or so clones in the sample, 85% to 90% were seen once. Treatment given: oral pan-JAK inhibitor, 5-10 mg twice daily. Individuals with alopecia areata gave both lesional scalp punch biopsies and peripheral blood for collection. Sorted out of PBMCs were CD4+ T cells and CD8+ T cells. Study-level results: Significant decreases in scalp clonality and expanded CD8+ clones followed tofacitinib treatment.

CDR1 is SGDLS and CDR2 is YYNGEE in the germline V gene. The CDR3 length is 12 residues. V lost 3 bases to trimming and J lost 7 bases; unmatched junction nucleotides: 3. This clonotype was sampled from a human donor with alopecia areata. Sample: CD8+ T cells sorted from blood, taken at week 4, from a patient treated with tofacitinib. The gene calls are TRBV9 and TRBJ1-2; 7 bases fit TRBD1. CDR3 sequence: CASSADRVGYTF. The CDR3 DNA reads TGTGCCAGCAGCGCCGACAGGGTTGGCTACACCTTC.